This T cell receptor beta chain was found in a study of blood T cell repertoires in COVID-19. The CDR3 consists of 16 residues. Germline loops: CDR1 KGHDR, CDR2 SFDVKD. Losses at the gene ends were 4 bases for V and 4 bases for J; bases not matched to a gene: 8. Repertoires were generated with immunoSEQ multiplex PCR, while TCRdb's copy carries only in-frame clones and drops some. The table has roughly 140,000 clones, roughly 88% seen once. The source of this sequence is a woman aged 50 to 60 in a cohort sampled during active or convalescent COVID-19. The genes are TRBV24-1 and TRBJ2-2; 7 bases fit TRBD1. Sample: peripheral blood. This CDR3 reads CATSDTRRQGTGELFF. The CDR3 DNA reads as TGTGCCACCAGTGACACCCGACGACAGGGCACCGGGGAGCTGTTTTTT.